Listed below are T cell receptor beta chains from one sample, sequenced in a study of T cell responses to AZD1222 COVID-19 vaccine. Here immunoSEQ multiplex PCR was the method, and the copy in TCRdb shows in-frame clones only, minus some. This table has 20,000 or so clones, more than 80% appearing once. The sequencing here drew on peripheral blood, taken 28 days after the second AZD1222 dose. These receptor sequences come from an adult who received the AZD1222 COVID-19 vaccine. Both conserved end residues are part of each CDR3. A D gene is named only where the DNA matches it firmly. Size tells how often a clone was seen (once, few, many) or the class of an expanded clone, and some rows leave it out.

clone_size j_call d_call v_call cdr3_nt cdr3_aa
- TRBJ2-5 - TRBV5-6 TGTGCCAGCGGCTCGATTTCAGCGTACCAAGAGACCCAGTACTTC CASGSISAYQETQYF
- TRBJ2-1 TRBD2 TRBV25-1 TGTGCCAGCAGTTTCTTCCGGACTAGCGGGAGAGGAGATGAGCAGTTCTTC CASSFFRTSGRGDEQFF
- TRBJ2-1 TRBD1 TRBV27 TGTGCCACCCGTAGAGGGGGCGTCAACAATGAGCAGTTCTTC CATRRGGVNNEQFF
- TRBJ2-1 TRBD2 TRBV7-2 TGTGCCAGCAGCTTAAGTTTGACTAGCGGGAGGAGCCGGAATGAGCAGTTCTTC CASSLSLTSGRSRNEQFF
- TRBJ2-7 TRBD2 TRBV10-3 TGTGCCATCAGTAAGAGCGGGAGGGAGGCCGAGCAGTACTTC CAISKSGREAEQYF
few TRBJ1-2 TRBD1 TRBV5-4 TGTGCCAGCAGCTTGGCCGCGACAGGGCTAGGGGGCTACACCTTC CASSLAATGLGGYTF
once TRBJ1-6 - TRBV4-3 TGCGCCAGCAGCCATGAATTACAGGAGATAAACAATAATTCACCCCTCCACTTT CASSHELQEINNNSPLHF
- TRBJ2-1 TRBD2 TRBV5-6 TGTGCCAGCAGCTCAGTAGCGGGACTCGACATAGATGAGCAGTTCTTC CASSSVAGLDIDEQFF
- TRBJ1-3 - TRBV7-2 TGTGCCAGCAGCTTCGGGGACGGAGGTTACTCTGGAAACACCATATATTTT CASSFGDGGYSGNTIYF
- TRBJ1-1 TRBD1 TRBV5-1 TGCGCCAGCAGCGCCTCGACAGGGCATGAAGCTTTCTTT CASSASTGHEAFF
- TRBJ2-7 - TRBV5-5 TGTGCCAGCAGCCCCCGGGCGAGCTCCTACGAGCAGTACTTC CASSPRASSYEQYF
- TRBJ2-1 - TRBV7-2 TGTGCCAGCAGCTCCGGCTCCTACAATGAGCAGTTCTTC CASSSGSYNEQFF
- TRBJ1-1 - TRBV19 TGTGCCAGTAGTATAGTTGGCAGAATGAACACTGAAGCTTTCTTT CASSIVGRMNTEAFF
once TRBJ2-1 - TRBV4-3 TGCGCCAGCAGCCAAGCGTGGGACACCCTCTATGAGCAGTTCTTC CASSQAWDTLYEQFF
- TRBJ2-7 - TRBV6-1 TGTGCCAGCAGTGAATCAGGCTCCTACGAGCAGTACTTC CASSESGSYEQYF
- TRBJ2-5 TRBD1 TRBV6-4 TGTGCCAGCAGTCCCGGGACAGCCGAGACCCAGTACTTC CASSPGTAETQYF
once TRBJ2-1 TRBD1 TRBV5-4 TGTGCCAGCAGCCCCCCCCCGACAGGGGGCCTTAATGAGCAGTTCTTC CASSPPPTGGLNEQFF
- TRBJ2-2 - TRBV6-2/TRBV6-3 TGTGCCAGCAGCGTGATTCCAGGGAACACCGGGGAGCTGTTTTTT CASSVIPGNTGELFF
- TRBJ1-5 - TRBV2 TGTGCCAGCAGTTTTTGGACAGCCAGCAATCAGCCCCAGCATTTT CASSFWTASNQPQHF
- TRBJ1-1 - TRBV15 TGTGCCACCAGCAGAGGTCGACAGGTGAACACTGAAGCTTTCTTT CATSRGRQVNTEAFF
- TRBJ2-7 - TRBV12-5 TGTGCTAGTGAGGTTCCGTACTCCTACGAGCAGTACTTC CASEVPYSYEQYF
few TRBJ1-1 TRBD1 TRBV29-1 TGCAGCGTTGAAGGACAGGGGGCGGGCACTGAAGCTTTCTTT CSVEGQGAGTEAFF
- TRBJ1-2 - TRBV27 TGTGCCAGCAGTCTTCGGGGCGAGGGTGGCTACACCTTC CASSLRGEGGYTF
- TRBJ2-1 - TRBV14 TGTGCCAGCAGCCAAGACCACGGGGATGGTCAGTTCTTC CASSQDHGDGQFF
- TRBJ1-1 - TRBV5-1 TGCGCCAGCAGCTCACAGACTTCGAACACTGAAGCTTTCTTT CASSSQTSNTEAFF
- TRBJ1-1 TRBD1 TRBV19 TGTGCCAGTAATTGGGGACAGGGGACCCTAAACACTGAAGCTTTCTTT CASNWGQGTLNTEAFF
- TRBJ1-6 - TRBV2 TGTGCCAGCAGTGAGAGGGGTTCACCCCTCCACTTT CASSERGSPLHF
- TRBJ1-1 TRBD1 TRBV29-1 TGCAGCGCCATAGGGACAGGGGGATACAACACTGAAGCTTTCTTT CSAIGTGGYNTEAFF
- TRBJ2-1 TRBD2 TRBV7-2 TGTGCCAGCAGCTTAGCGAGGGTAGCGGGCGATGAGCAGTTCTTC CASSLARVAGDEQFF
- TRBJ2-1 TRBD1 TRBV5-1 TGCGCCAGCAGCTTGGTGGGGACAGGTGACGAGCAGTTCTTC CASSLVGTGDEQFF
- TRBJ2-5 TRBD1 TRBV24-1 TGTGCCACCAGTGCCGGACAGGGGGCTACGATGGGAGAGACCCAGTACTTC CATSAGQGATMGETQYF
- TRBJ2-5 - TRBV7-7 TGTGCCAGCAGCACCGGTGCGGGAAGGAGTTGGTACCAAGAGACCCAGTACTTC CASSTGAGRSWYQETQYF
- TRBJ1-6 - TRBV4-3 TGCGCCAGCAGCCCCAGGGGAGGGGTCTATAATTCACCCCTCCACTTT CASSPRGGVYNSPLHF
- TRBJ2-6 TRBD1 TRBV18 TGTGCCAGCTCACCGATAAGGACAGGGGCTGGGGCCAACGTCCTGACTTTC CASSPIRTGAGANVLTF
- TRBJ2-5 - TRBV5-1 TGCGCCACCAGGCCAGGAGGGCAAGAGACCCAGTACTTC CATRPGGQETQYF
- TRBJ2-2 - TRBV27 TGTGCCAGCAGTTTTTCTAGAGGGACCGGGGAGCTGTTTTTT CASSFSRGTGELFF
- TRBJ2-4 - TRBV4-2 TGTGCCAGCAGCCCCCGGGCAGGGGGGGGGAACATTCAGTACTTC CASSPRAGGGNIQYF
- TRBJ1-3 - TRBV7-9 TGTGCCAGCAGCTTTGGGATCGCTGGAAACACCATATATTTT CASSFGIAGNTIYF
- TRBJ2-5 - TRBV7-2 TGTGCCAGCAGCTTAGGAGGCATGGAGGAGACCCAGTACTTC CASSLGGMEETQYF
- TRBJ2-5 - TRBV27 TGTGCCAGCAGTTCCACAGGACCCCAAGAGACCCAGTACTTC CASSSTGPQETQYF
- TRBJ2-7 - TRBV12-3/TRBV12-4 TGTGCCAGCGGGACTTACGAGCAGTACTTC CASGTYEQYF
few TRBJ2-7 - TRBV6-5 TGTGCCAGCACCTCCGGGACTCTGTCCTACGAGCAGTACTTC CASTSGTLSYEQYF
- TRBJ1-6 - TRBV27 TGTGCCAGTCGGGACACTGCTTTTTCACCCCTCCACTTT CASRDTAFSPLHF
- TRBJ1-6 - TRBV20-1 TGCAGTGCTCGTGAGAGGGGCTCCTATAATTCACCCCTCCACTTT CSARERGSYNSPLHF
- TRBJ2-7 TRBD1 TRBV5-1 TGCGCCAGCAGCCGTGGACAGGGGACGATCGGCTACGAGCAGTACTTC CASSRGQGTIGYEQYF
- TRBJ2-3 TRBD2 TRBV23-1 TGCGCCCAGCGGCGGGGGATCACAGATACGCAGTATTTT CAQRRGITDTQYF
- TRBJ2-1 - TRBV14 TGTGCCAGCAGCCAAGCTCTCACAGGGTTGGATGAGCAGTTCTTC CASSQALTGLDEQFF
- TRBJ1-5 - TRBV12-3/TRBV12-4 TGTGCCAGCAGTTTAGCCTCTTTTCAGCCCCAGCATTTT CASSLASFQPQHF